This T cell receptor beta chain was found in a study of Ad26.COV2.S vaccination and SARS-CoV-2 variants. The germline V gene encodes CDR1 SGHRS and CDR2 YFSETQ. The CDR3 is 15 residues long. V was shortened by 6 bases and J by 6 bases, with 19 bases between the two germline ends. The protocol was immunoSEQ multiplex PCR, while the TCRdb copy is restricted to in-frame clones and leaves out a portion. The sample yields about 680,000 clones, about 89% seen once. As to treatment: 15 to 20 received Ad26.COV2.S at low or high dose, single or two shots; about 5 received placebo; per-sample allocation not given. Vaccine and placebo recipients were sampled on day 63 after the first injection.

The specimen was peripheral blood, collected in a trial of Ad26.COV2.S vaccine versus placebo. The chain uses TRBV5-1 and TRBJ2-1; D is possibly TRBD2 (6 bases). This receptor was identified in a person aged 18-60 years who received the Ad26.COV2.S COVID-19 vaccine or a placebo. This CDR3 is CASTTQGGSSNEQFF. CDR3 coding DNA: TGCGCCAGCACCACCCAGGGAGGATCATCCAATGAGCAGTTCTTC.